These 9 T cell receptor beta chains originate from one sample sequenced in a study of blood T cell repertoires in COVID-19. The protocol was immunoSEQ multiplex PCR, while the TCRdb copy is restricted to in-frame clones and leaves out a portion. The repertoire holds 110,000 or so clones, roughly 82% seen once, with 9.5% to 13% in the top ten. The sample comprised peripheral blood. These receptors were taken from a human donor in a cohort sampled during active COVID-19.

V usage is TRBV5-1 and J usage is TRBJ2-2; the D gene is possibly TRBD2 (6 bases). Deletions cut 9 bases from V and 6 bases from J, with 18 bases between. The CDR3 consists of 14 residues. CDR1 is SGHRS and CDR2 is YFSETQ in the germline V gene. DNA for the CDR3: TGCGCCACATCCCCATCGGGAGCCGCCGGGGAGCTGTTTTTT. Residues: CATSPSGAAGELFF.

This clone was observed a single time. The genes are TRBV7-9 and TRBJ1-2, with D possibly TRBD1 on 5 matching bases. Per the germline V gene, CDR1 is SEHNR and CDR2 is FQNEAQ (reference sequence). Trimming removed 0 bases at V and 6 bases at J, with 14 bases between. The CDR3 totals 15 residues. The CDR3: CASSLASAGIHGYTF. The CDR3 bases are TGTGCCAGCAGCTTAGCCTCGGCAGGGATCCATGGCTACACCTTC.

The CDR3 loop is CASSFQGNEQYF. The CDR3 DNA is TGTGCCAGCAGCTTCCAGGGGAACGAGCAGTACTTC. The rearrangement links TRBV5-6 to TRBJ2-7; perhaps TRBD1 as D (6 bases). The germline V gene has CDR1 SGHDT and CDR2 YYEEEE. Deletions cut 2 bases from V and 5 bases from J, with 8 bases between. The CDR3 contains 12 residues.

CDR3 region: CASSFWVVGGYGYTF. The CDR3 coding sequence is TGTGCCAGCAGTTTTTGGGTGGTGGGCGGGTATGGCTACACCTTC. The gene calls are TRBV28 and TRBJ1-2; D ambiguous. CDR3 size: 15 residues. Trimming removed 3 bases at V and 5 bases at J, with 16 bases between. The germline CDR1 and CDR2 sequences are MDHEN and SYDVKM.

This chain connects TRBV4-2 to TRBJ2-5; 8 positions agree with TRBD2. Germline CDR1 reads LGHNA; CDR2 reads YNFKEQ. Germline trimming cut 0 bases from V and 1 base from J; bases unmatched to any gene: 7. This CDR3 spans 17 amino acids. CDR3 sequence: CASSQDPAGGTQETQYF. The CDR3 DNA reads TGTGCCAGCAGCCAAGATCCGGCGGGGGGCACCCAAGAGACCCAGTACTTC.

The V and J genes are TRBV10-3 and TRBJ2-1, with D perhaps TRBD1 (5 bases). The V end lost 3 bases, the J end lost 0 bases, and 9 bases lay between the germline ends. The CDR3 has 15 amino acids. The V gene's germline CDR1 is ENHRY and CDR2 SYGVKD. This CDR3 reads CAISDDRSSYNEQFF. The CDR3 DNA is TGTGCCATCAGTGATGACAGAAGCTCCTACAATGAGCAGTTCTTC.

This chain uses TRBV2 with TRBJ1-4; 7 positions agree with TRBD1. V gave up 7 bases and J gave up 4 bases; unmatched junction bases: 9. Germline values: CDR1 SNHLY, CDR2 FYNNEI. The CDR3 spans 15 residues. The CDR3 DNA follows: TGTGCCAGCACCCGACAGGGCCCTCTTAATGAAAAACTGTTTTTT. Its translation: CASTRQGPLNEKLFF.

This clone came up a few times. The rearrangement joins TRBV2 to TRBJ1-6, with 11 bases lining up with TRBD1. Losses at the gene ends were 6 bases for V and 7 bases for J; bases not matched to a gene: 5. Germline CDR1 SNHLY, CDR2 FYNNEI. The CDR3 runs 15 residues. The CDR3 is CASRGQGELNSPLHF. The CDR3 nucleotides read TGTGCCAGCAGGGGACAGGGGGAACTCAATTCACCCCTCCACTTT. Full variable domain (outside the CDR3, taken from reference TRBV2 and TRBJ1-6): EPEVTQTPSHQVTQMGQEVILRCVPISNHLYFYWYRQILGQKVEFLVSFYNNEISEKSEIFDDQFSVERPDGSNFTLKIRSTKLEDSAMYFCASRGQGELNSPLHFGNGTRLTVT.

This clone has a single count. The sample holds other DNA sequences that translate to the same CDR3. V gene TRBV5-1 combines with J gene TRBJ1-1; 10 nucleotides agree with TRBD1. Per germline, CDR1 SGHRS and CDR2 YFSETQ. The V gene end was trimmed by 0 bases and the J gene end by 1 base; junction bases not matched to a gene: 3. CDR3 length equals 16 residues. The CDR3 region has the DNA TGCGCCAGCAGCTTGGGACAGGGGGCACCGAACACTGAAGCTTTCTTT. It is translated as CASSLGQGAPNTEAFF. The full variable domain, with the rest looked up from reference TRBV5-1 and TRBJ1-1, is KAGVTQTPRYLIKTRGQQVTLSCSPISGHRSVSWYQQTPGQGLQFLFEYFSETQRNKGNFPGRFSGRQFSNSRSEMNVSTLELGDSALYLCASSLGQGAPNTEAFFGQGTRLTVV.